Below are 25 T cell receptor beta chains sequenced from a single sample in a study of cytomegalovirus exposure and HLA in healthy donors. The PCR ran on 60 Vbeta and 13 Jbeta primers. Clones were read by immunoSEQ multiplex PCR, and TCRdb kept only the in-frame ones, dropping some. Of about 40,000 clones in the sample, about nine tenths were seen once. Source material: PBMCs. The receptors come from a woman between 40 and 50 years old in good health and CMV-seropositive.

This chain uses TRBV18 with TRBJ2-7; 7 bases are a match to TRBD1. V trimming: 3 bases; J trimming: 0 bases; junction bases outside the gene matches: 2. CDR3 size: 14 residues. Looked up from germline, CDR1 is KGHSH and CDR2 is LQKENI. The CDR3 region has the DNA TGTGCCAGCTCACCCAGGACAGGCTCCTACGAGCAGTACTTC. It yields the protein CASSPRTGSYEQYF.

The genes are TRBV10-3 and TRBJ1-3; tentative D call: TRBD1 (6 bases). Germline CDR1 and CDR2: ENHRY and SYGVKD. This CDR3 has 14 amino acids. The V end was cut by 5 bases, the J end by 4 bases, with 12 bases between. The CDR3 DNA reads as TGTGCCATCAGTCCCACAGGGATCGGAAACACCATATATTTT. Protein product: CAISPTGIGNTIYF.

The chain couples TRBV7-2 to TRBJ1-2; a possible D gene is TRBD1 (6 bases). V lost 4 bases to trimming and J lost 2 bases, with 11 bases between them. The CDR3 is made up of 14 amino acids. Germline V gene data show CDR1 as SGHTA and CDR2 as FQGNSA. As DNA, the CDR3 is TGTGCCAGCAGCTCTCTAGGGGGAAACTATGGCTACACCTTC. This gives the protein CASSSLGGNYGYTF. Full variable domain (rest looked up from reference TRBV7-2 and TRBJ1-2): GAGVSQSPSNKVTEKGKDVELRCDPISGHTALYWYRQSLGQGLEFLIYFQGNSAPDKSGLPSDRFSAERTGGSVSTLTIQRTQQEDSAVYLCASSSLGGNYGYTFGSGTRLTVV.

V and J are TRBV7-2 and TRBJ2-7; maybe TRBD1 (5 bases). The CDR3 consists of 18 residues. CDR1 is SGHTA, CDR2 FQGNSA, per germline. Deletions cut 3 bases from V and 0 bases from J, with 21 bases between. This CDR3 is CASSFRHPVGAYSYEQYF. The DNA of the CDR3 is TGTGCCAGCAGCTTCCGACACCCGGTAGGGGCCTACTCCTACGAGCAGTACTTC.

The genes are TRBV4-2 and TRBJ2-3, with D possibly TRBD2 on 5 matching bases. The CDR3 sequence is 16 residues long. The germline V and J ends were trimmed by 1 base and 2 bases, with 13 bases remaining between them. The germline CDR1 and CDR2 sequences are LGHNA and YNFKEQ. CDR3 region: CASSQGVGDFTDTQYF. As DNA, the CDR3 is TGTGCCAGCAGCCAAGGAGTGGGAGACTTCACAGATACGCAGTATTTT.

The V gene is TRBV7-2, the J gene TRBJ1-2; TRBD1 is a possible D gene (6 bases). The CDR3 is made up of 13 amino acids. Between the trimmed V and J ends, which lost 7 bases and 0 bases, there was a span of 9 bases. Germline CDR1 reads SGHTA; CDR2 reads FQGNSA. The CDR3 nucleotides are TGTGCCAGCACCCAGGGGACTAACTATGGCTACACCTTC. This gives the protein CASTQGTNYGYTF.

The rearrangement links TRBV4-2 to TRBJ1-4, with 9 nucleotides matching TRBD1. Trimming cost V 2 bases and J 7 bases; bases outside gene matches: 5. The CDR3 has 15 residues. The germline V gene has CDR1 LGHNA and CDR2 YNFKEQ. CDR3 sequence (DNA): TGTGCCAGCAGCCAACGGACAGGGGAGGGTGAAAAACTGTTTTTT. Its protein is CASSQRTGEGEKLFF.

The chain uses TRBV19 and TRBJ2-5, with 7 bases fitting TRBD1. Trimming at V came to 3 bases and at J to 9 bases, leaving 13 bases not matched to a gene. The germline gives CDR1 LNHDA, CDR2 SQIVND (reference sequence). The CDR3 is 15 amino acids. CDR3: CASSIKGDRGSPQYF. CDR3 sequence (DNA): TGTGCCAGTAGTATTAAGGGGGACAGAGGGTCTCCCCAGTACTTC.

J is TRBJ2-7 and V is TRBV7-9; maybe TRBD1 (6 bases). Germline V CDR1 and CDR2: SEHNR, FQNEAQ (reference sequence). The CDR3 length is 13 residues. V shed 5 bases and J shed 0 bases, with 8 bases lying between them. The CDR3 DNA is TGTGCCAGCAGCCAGGACAGCTCCTACGAGCAGTACTTC. The encoded protein is CASSQDSSYEQYF. Complete variable domain (other parts from reference TRBV7-9 and TRBJ2-7): DTGVSQNPRHKITKRGQNVTFRCDPISEHNRLYWYRQTLGQGPEFLTYFQNEAQLEKSRLLSDRFSAERPKGSFSTLEIQRTEQGDSAMYLCASSQDSSYEQYFGPGTRLTVT.

V and J are TRBV6-5 and TRBJ1-1; possible D gene TRBD1, 6 bases. Per germline, CDR1 MNHEY and CDR2 SVGAGI. The CDR3 is made up of 14 amino acids. V was cut by 6 bases and J by 1 base, with 12 bases left in between. The CDR3 sequence: CASRNDRTNTEAFF. The DNA of the CDR3 is TGTGCCAGCAGGAACGACAGGACGAACACTGAAGCTTTCTTT.

The J gene is TRBJ1-3, the V gene TRBV6-5; no reliable D call. CDR1 is MNHEY, CDR2 SVGAGI, per germline. This CDR3 has 16 amino acids. Trimming took 0 bases from V and 0 from J, leaving 9 bases between them. The CDR3 loop is CASSYSAVVSGNTIYF. The CDR3 DNA sequence: TGTGCCAGCAGTTACTCGGCCGTCGTCTCTGGAAACACCATATATTTT.

CDR3 in amino acids: CASSYGSGGPDEQFF. CDR3 sequence (DNA): TGTGCCAGCAGTTACGGTAGCGGGGGGCCGGATGAGCAGTTCTTC. V usage is TRBV6-6 and J usage is TRBJ2-1, with 10 positions matching TRBD2. Germline assignment: CDR1 MNHNY and CDR2 SVGAGI (reference sequence). This CDR3 has 15 amino acids. The junction had 6 bases not matched to a gene; V was cut back by 2 bases and J by 8 bases.

In its sample, this clone was seen once. The chain links TRBV7-3 to TRBJ2-1; tentatively, D is TRBD1 (6 bases). Germline loops: CDR1 SGHTA, CDR2 FQGTGA. CDR3 length: 14 amino acids. With 5 bases removed from V and 8 bases from J, the gap between germline ends came to 16 bases. This chain's CDR3 is CASSPLTGGDEQFF. In nucleotides, the CDR3 is TGTGCCAGCAGCCCTTTGACAGGTGGCGATGAGCAGTTCTTC.

CDR3 region: CASSLTSGGETQYF. CDR3 nucleotides: TGTGCCAGCAGCTTGACTAGCGGGGGAGAGACCCAGTACTTC. The chain has TRBV5-5 and TRBJ2-5; TRBD2 matches at 11 bases. The length of the CDR3 is 14 residues. Germline V gene data show CDR1 as SGHKS and CDR2 as YYEKEE (reference sequence). The ends lost 1 base at V and 4 bases at J; junction bases unmatched: 0.

V is TRBV15 and J is TRBJ2-3; weak D call: TRBD1 (5 bases). Trimming left V 6 bases short and J 4 bases short, with 17 bases between. This CDR3 comprises 15 residues. Germline CDR1 is LNHNV and CDR2 is YYDKDF (reference sequence). In DNA, the CDR3 is TGTGCCACCAGAAGGCGACAGATAATATCAGATACGCAGTATTTT. The encoded protein is CATRRRQIISDTQYF. Together with reference TRBV15 and TRBJ2-3, the CDR3 gives the full variable domain: DAMVIQNPRYQVTQFGKPVTLSCSQTLNHNVMYWYQQKSSQAPKLLFHYYDKDFNNEADTPDNFQSRRPNTSFCFLDIRSPGLGDTAMYLCATRRRQIISDTQYFGPGTRLTVL.

This clone has only a few counts. The DNA for the CDR3 is TGTGCCAGCAGCTTAGACCACGGGACTCCTGATCGTCAGCCCCAGCATTTT. As protein: CASSLDHGTPDRQPQHF. This rearrangement joins TRBV7-2 to TRBJ1-5, with TRBD1 as a possible D gene (5 bases). V shed 1 base and J shed 6 bases, with 19 bases lying between them. Germline lookup yields CDR1 SGHTA and CDR2 FQGNSA. The CDR3 runs 17 residues.

This clone has a single count. The rearrangement joins TRBV6-5 to TRBJ1-5; TRBD1 agrees at 7 bases. Germline CDR1 reads MNHEY; CDR2 reads SVGAGI. The J segment lost 5 bases and the V segment lost 4 bases, leaving 2 bases of the junction unmatched. This CDR3 has 13 residues. The DNA for the CDR3 is TGTGCCAGCAGTTCAGGGGGTTATCAGCCCCAGCATTTT. Its protein product is CASSSGGYQPQHF.

A single count supports this clone. The chain employs TRBV28 and TRBJ1-4; 9 positions agree with TRBD1. The CDR3 has 16 amino acids. CDR1 is MDHEN, CDR2 SYDVKM, per germline. V was pared by 5 bases and J by 8 bases, with 12 bases of the junction left unmatched. The CDR3 region is CASSTGTGYVAEKLFF. Here the CDR3 DNA reads TGTGCCAGCAGTACCGGGACAGGGTACGTCGCGGAAAAACTGTTTTTT.

The J gene is TRBJ1-1, the V gene TRBV6-5; D gene uncertain. The CDR3 consists of 15 residues. V lost 2 bases and J lost 1, with 11 bases in between. CDR1 and CDR2 (germline): MNHEY, SVGAGI. The CDR3 DNA reads as TGTGCCAGCAGTTACGGACTCTACACGAACACTGAAGCTTTCTTT. The encoded protein is CASSYGLYTNTEAFF.

This clone was detected only once. The DNA is left out, because the CDR3 cannot be placed on it with certainty; the CDR3 is given as TCRdb lists it. This chain links TRBV18 with TRBJ2-1; the table names TRBD2, a call not compared with the DNA. The CDR3 extends over 16 residues, inclusive of both ends. Looked up from germline, CDR1 is KGHSH and CDR2 is LQKENI. CDR3 sequence: CASSPSGREPYNEQFF.

The genes are TRBV7-9 and TRBJ1-1; TRBD1 agrees at 7 bases. The germline V gene has CDR1 SEHNR and CDR2 FQNEAQ (reference sequence). With 6 bases clipped from V and 7 bases from J, the junction kept 8 bases outside the gene matches. The CDR3 is 13 amino acids. CDR3 in amino acids: CASRVETGIEAFF. The CDR3, as DNA: TGTGCCAGCAGGGTGGAGACAGGGATTGAAGCTTTCTTT.

The gene calls are TRBV30 and TRBJ1-6; 8 positions agree with TRBD1. The J segment lost 10 bases and the V segment lost 1 base, leaving 6 bases of the junction unmatched. CDR3 length: 14 amino acids. Per germline, CDR1 GTSNPN and CDR2 SVGIG (reference sequence). The CDR3: CAWSGQGARSPLHF. CDR3 in DNA: TGTGCCTGGAGTGGTCAGGGGGCCCGGTCACCCCTCCACTTT.

The chain is built from TRBV5-1 and TRBJ2-7; 8 bases are a match to TRBD1. The V gene's germline CDR1 is SGHRS and CDR2 YFSETQ. With 3 bases clipped from V and 3 bases from J, the junction kept 8 bases outside the gene matches. This CDR3 is built from 15 residues. The CDR3 DNA sequence: TGCGCCAGCAGCTCGACCGACAGGGGCCGCTACGAGCAGTACTTC. It translates to CASSSTDRGRYEQYF.

The rearrangement uses TRBV10-3 and TRBJ1-2; 8 nucleotides agree with TRBD1. The CDR3 runs to 14 residues. Losses at the gene ends were 7 bases for V and 8 bases for J; bases not matched to a gene: 12. The V gene's germline CDR1 is ENHRY and CDR2 SYGVKD. The CDR3 sequence is CAITGGTGGTGYTF. CDR3 nucleotides: TGTGCCATCACTGGGGGTACAGGGGGGACCGGCTACACCTTC.

In nucleotides, the CDR3 is TGTGCCAGCAACCCTCAGGGTATCACTGAAGCTTTCTTT. It yields the protein CASNPQGITEAFF. The rearrangement links TRBV5-5 to TRBJ1-1; D is perhaps TRBD1 (5 bases). This CDR3 has 13 residues. Germline V gene data show CDR1 as SGHKS and CDR2 as YYEKEE (reference sequence). V was cut by 6 bases and J by 4 bases, with 13 bases left in between.